This T cell receptor (beta chain) was profiled in a study of vaccination effects on CD4 cells after COVID-19. Viral peptide pools were used in the ViraFEST assay to expand antigen-specific CD4+ T cells, and sequencing came afterward. Cultured cells yielded isolated CD4+ T cells after less than 11 days. None of these healthy vaccinees had been infected with SARS-CoV-2 before vaccination. Sequencing used immunoSEQ multiplex PCR; TCRdb keeps in-frame clones, though not all of them. The sample contains 40,000 to 45,000 clones, around 76% of which appear only once. There are 14 residues in the CDR3. The ends were cut back, 6 bases at V and 4 bases at J, with 15 bases in the middle. Per the germline V gene, CDR1 is ENHRY and CDR2 is SYGVKD. This clone was found once. Its target is not known.

This sequence joins TRBV10-3 and TRBJ1-2; possible D gene TRBD1, 6 bases. The material sequenced was CD4+ T cells from PBMCs cultured with SARS-CoV-2 spike peptides, taken before COVID-19 vaccination. The sequence derives from a human donor who received a COVID-19 vaccine. CDR3 loop: CAIRETGIGYGYTF. In DNA, the CDR3 is TGTGCCATCAGGGAGACAGGCATAGGCTATGGCTACACCTTC.